The 15 T cell receptor beta chains reported below all come from one sample, sequenced in a study of blood T cell repertoires in COVID-19. The data were produced by immunoSEQ multiplex PCR, yet TCRdb's version contains in-frame clones alone and is incomplete. The top ten hold around 10% of the sample, which has approximately 330,000 clones, 80% to 90% seen once. Sequences were obtained from peripheral blood. The receptors were sampled from a man younger than 40 with COVID-19, enrolled during active disease.

This clone has more than one count but fewer than ten. The V call is TRBV7-2, the J call TRBJ1-5; D might be TRBD1 (6 bases). The CDR3 covers 16 residues. V was shortened by 2 bases and J by 2 bases, with 13 bases between the two germline ends. CDR1 and CDR2 (germline): SGHTA, FQGNSA. CDR3 loop: CASSLLLGAGNQPQHF. CDR3 DNA sequence: TGTGCCAGCAGCTTATTGTTGGGGGCGGGCAATCAGCCCCAGCATTTT. Full variable domain (outside the CDR3, taken from reference TRBV7-2 and TRBJ1-5): GAGVSQSPSNKVTEKGKDVELRCDPISGHTALYWYRQSLGQGLEFLIYFQGNSAPDKSGLPSDRFSAERTGGSVSTLTIQRTQQEDSAVYLCASSLLLGAGNQPQHFGDGTRLSIL.

The chain links TRBV30 to TRBJ2-2; 14 nucleotides line up with TRBD2. V lost 3 bases and J lost 4; bases outside the gene matches: 10. This CDR3 comprises 18 residues. From germline, CDR1 is GTSNPN and CDR2 SVGIG (reference sequence). CDR3 nucleotides: TGTGCCTGGAGCTCTTCTAGGACTAGCGGGAGGTTCACCGGGGAGCTGTTTTTT. Its translation: CAWSSSRTSGRFTGELFF. The full variable domain, with the rest looked up from reference TRBV30 and TRBJ2-2, is SQTIHQWPATLVQPVGSPLSLECTVEGTSNPNLYWYRQAAGRGLQLLFYSVGIGQISSEVPQNLSASRPQDRQFILSSKKLLLSDSGFYLCAWSSSRTSGRFTGELFFGEGSRLTVL.

The rearrangement links TRBV4-2 to TRBJ1-4, with 7 bases lining up with TRBD1. Germline V gives CDR1 LGHNA, CDR2 YNFKEQ. With 3 bases clipped from V and 4 bases from J, the junction kept 8 bases outside the gene matches. This CDR3 contains 16 residues. The CDR3 sequence is CASSQGPQGINEKLFF. The CDR3 region has the DNA TGTGCCAGCAGCCAGGGCCCACAGGGGATTAATGAAAAACTGTTTTTT.

J is TRBJ2-7 and V is TRBV27, with D uncertain. From germline, CDR1 is MNHEY and CDR2 SMNVEV (reference sequence). Trimming pared 0 bases from V and 2 bases from J, leaving 5 bases between. The CDR3 is made up of 13 amino acids. In DNA form, the CDR3 reads TGTGCCAGCAGTTTATCGGCCGCCTACGAGCAGTACTTC. Protein: CASSLSAAYEQYF.

The genes are TRBV19 and TRBJ2-1, with 11 bases fitting TRBD2. After removal of 4 bases from V and 6 bases from J, the junction contained 5 bases not matched to a gene. Germline CDR1 and CDR2: LNHDA and SQIVND (reference sequence). The CDR3 has 15 residues. The chain's CDR3 is CASSTGTSGFNEQFF. The DNA for the CDR3 is TGTGCCAGTAGTACCGGGACTAGCGGTTTCAATGAGCAGTTCTTC.

The chain combines TRBV6-5 with TRBJ2-3; 10 bases agree with TRBD1. Germline lookup yields CDR1 MNHEY and CDR2 SVGAGI. The CDR3 runs 15 residues. J lost 2 bases, V lost 6 bases, and 5 bases had no gene match. The CDR3 DNA reads TGTGCCAGCAGCCGACAGGGGGCAACCACAGATACGCAGTATTTT. It is translated as CASSRQGATTDTQYF.

V usage is TRBV18 and J usage is TRBJ2-2, with TRBD1 identical over 9 bases. The germline V gene has CDR1 KGHSH and CDR2 LQKENI. V shed 1 base and J 7 bases; nucleotides not matched to a gene: 13. The CDR3 loop spans 18 amino acids. The CDR3 loop reads CASSPLRPPGQGFGELFF. The DNA for the CDR3 is TGTGCCAGCTCACCACTTCGACCCCCGGGACAGGGATTCGGGGAGCTGTTTTTT.

The gene calls are TRBV7-2 and TRBJ2-5, with D perhaps TRBD2 (5 bases). CDR3 length: 14 residues. Trimming took 2 bases from V and 5 from J, leaving 12 bases between them. Germline V gene sequence: CDR1 SGHTA, CDR2 FQGNSA. The CDR3 DNA reads TGTGCCAGCAGCTTATCCAGAGGGCGGGAGACCCAGTACTTC. Translation: CASSLSRGRETQYF.

The chain couples TRBV5-6 to TRBJ2-7; the D gene is possibly TRBD1 (6 bases). The CDR3 loop spans 13 amino acids. Between the trimmed V and J ends, which lost 3 bases and 6 bases, there was a span of 13 bases. Germline V lookup: CDR1 SGHDT, CDR2 YYEEEE. Here the CDR3 DNA reads TGTGCCAGCAGCTCACAGGGAGTCAGCGAGCAGTACTTC. This sequence encodes CASSSQGVSEQYF.

The chain couples TRBV7-9 to TRBJ2-1; 11 positions agree with TRBD2. This CDR3 region has 15 residues. CDR1 is SEHNR, CDR2 FQNEAQ, per germline (reference sequence). Here the CDR3 DNA reads TGTGCGGCTAGCGGGAGGTCCAGCTCCTACAATGAGCAGTTCTTC. Protein: CAASGRSSSYNEQFF.

The chain recombines TRBV7-2 with TRBJ2-1; 10 nucleotides line up with TRBD1. Germline-derived CDR1 and CDR2 are SGHTA and FQGNSA. The CDR3 covers 14 residues. The junction had 12 bases not matched to a gene; V was cut back by 5 bases and J by 14 bases. CDR3 DNA: TGTGCCAGCAGCCAACCGGGACAGGGGAGGTCGGAGTTCTTC. Residues: CASSQPGQGRSEFF. The whole variable domain, filled in from reference TRBV7-2 and TRBJ2-1, reads GAGVSQSPSNKVTEKGKDVELRCDPISGHTALYWYRQSLGQGLEFLIYFQGNSAPDKSGLPSDRFSAERTGGSVSTLTIQRTQQEDSAVYLCASSQPGQGRSEFFGPGTRLTVL.

The chain combines TRBV6-5 with TRBJ1-2, with 9 bases lining up with TRBD1. Trimming removed 0 bases from V and 8 bases from J; junction bases left unmatched: 7. Per the germline V gene, CDR1 is MNHEY and CDR2 is SVGAGI. The CDR3 contains 15 residues. CDR3 residues: CASSYSVGQGTGYTF. In nucleotides, the CDR3 is TGTGCCAGCAGTTACTCGGTGGGACAGGGTACCGGCTACACCTTC.

The chain links TRBV7-2 to TRBJ1-2; 10 bases agree with TRBD1. The length of the CDR3 is 17 residues. V lost 9 bases to trimming and J lost 0 bases; unmatched junction nucleotides: 13. Germline CDR1 is SGHTA and CDR2 is FQGNSA. CDR3 DNA: TGTGCCAGTCTCCCGGGACAGGGGTCCTTAGCTAACTATGGCTACACCTTC. It specifies CASLPGQGSLANYGYTF. The variable domain in full, completed from reference TRBV7-2 and TRBJ1-2, reads GAGVSQSPSNKVTEKGKDVELRCDPISGHTALYWYRQSLGQGLEFLIYFQGNSAPDKSGLPSDRFSAERTGGSVSTLTIQRTQQEDSAVYLCASLPGQGSLANYGYTFGSGTRLTVV.

The CDR3 protein is CASSDVQGGIQYF. In nucleotides, the CDR3 is TGTGCCAGCAGTGACGTCCAGGGGGGCATTCAGTACTTC. V gene TRBV2 combines with J gene TRBJ2-4, with D perhaps TRBD1 (7 bases). This CDR3 is 13 amino acids long. The germline V gene has CDR1 SNHLY and CDR2 FYNNEI. V lost 3 bases and J 9 bases, leaving 12 bases between the germline ends.

The V and J genes are TRBV7-2 and TRBJ1-4; weak D call: TRBD1 (5 bases). The CDR3 is 14 amino acids. CDR1 and CDR2 from the germline V gene are SGHTA and FQGNSA. V was cut by 5 bases and J by 2 bases, with 9 bases left in between. CDR3 sequence: CASSRDSTNEKLFF. The CDR3 DNA is TGTGCCAGCAGCCGGGACTCGACTAATGAAAAACTGTTTTTT.